Below are 26 T cell receptor beta chains sequenced from a single sample in a study of blood T cells in healthy people across ages. PCR was performed a second time for 7 to 11 cycles using a sample-barcoded 5' primer and a J-beta primer mix. TCRdb called the 5' RACE reads again in MiXCR, with one record for every CDR3 protein. The repertoire consists of over a million distinct CDR3 sequences, with roughly 59% occurring once and the leading ten covering about 6.3%. Source material: blood. These receptors all come from a man between 18 and 29 years old in good health.

The CDR3 DNA sequence: TGCGCCAGCAGCCAAGACACAGGGGTTGAGCAGTACTTC. Amino acids: CASSQDTGVEQYF. The rearrangement uses TRBV4-3 and TRBJ2-7; 7 bases line up with TRBD1. J lost 7 bases, V lost 0 bases, and 3 bases had no gene match. CDR3 length equals 13 residues. From germline, CDR1 is LGHNA and CDR2 YSLEER.

In this sample, this clonotype turned up once. The chain recombines TRBV27 with TRBJ2-7; 7 positions agree with TRBD1. Trimming cost V 7 bases and J 0 bases; bases outside gene matches: 12. The CDR3 spans 16 residues. Per the germline V gene, CDR1 is MNHEY and CDR2 is SMNVEV (reference sequence). CDR3 DNA: TGTGCCAGCATCGGTATTCCCCGGGACAGCTCCTACGAGCAGTACTTC. Protein product: CASIGIPRDSSYEQYF.

The count of this clonotype is one. The chain employs TRBV24-1 and TRBJ2-5; D might be TRBD1 or TRBD2, each matching 5 bases. Germline CDR1 is KGHDR and CDR2 is SFDVKD. The CDR3 has 15 amino acids. The V end was cut by 4 bases, the J end by 4 bases, with 15 bases between. CDR3 in amino acids: CATSEPGRWTETQYF. In DNA, the CDR3 is TGTGCCACCAGTGAACCGGGACGGTGGACAGAGACCCAGTACTTC.

The V call is TRBV11-2, the J call TRBJ1-2; D remains ambiguous. This CDR3 is built from 16 residues. V lost 5 bases to trimming and J lost 6 bases, with 22 bases between them. The germline V gene encodes CDR1 SGHAT and CDR2 FQNNGV. The CDR3 region is CASSPPHRKGDDGYTF. The CDR3 bases are TGTGCCAGCAGCCCCCCCCATCGTAAGGGTGACGATGGCTACACCTTC.

The count of this clonotype is one. This chain connects TRBV29-1 to TRBJ1-2; the D gene is possibly TRBD1 (5 bases). This CDR3 has 12 residues. V lost 8 bases, J lost 6 bases, and 16 bases lay in between. CDR1 and CDR2 from the germline V gene are SQVTM and ANQGSEA. In DNA, the CDR3 is TGCAGCACCAACACAGGAGGGGATGGCTACACCTTC. Translating it yields CSTNTGGDGYTF.

The rearrangement links TRBV28 to TRBJ2-5; 7 nucleotides match TRBD1. CDR1 is MDHEN and CDR2 is SYDVKM in the germline V gene. CDR3 size: 16 residues. V shed 4 bases, J shed 1 base, and the junction held 9 bases outside the gene matches. The CDR3 coding sequence is TGTGCCAGCAGTTCGGTCTTCGGGACAGCCCAAGAGACCCAGTACTTC. Its protein product is CASSSVFGTAQETQYF.

The chain combines TRBV29-1 with TRBJ2-1, with 7 bases that match TRBD1. This CDR3 region has 12 residues. CDR1 is SQVTM and CDR2 is ANQGSEA in the germline V gene. After removal of 5 bases from V and 7 bases from J, the junction contained 5 bases not matched to a gene. DNA for the CDR3: TGCAGCGTTCGACAGGGTAGAAATGAGCAGTTCTTC. Translation gives CSVRQGRNEQFF.

In regard to this clonotype: Compared with germline, one end of the junction differs, possibly owing to a read error. V is TRBV7-9 and J is TRBJ1-2; no clear D gene. Germline CDR1 and CDR2: SEHNR and FQNEAQ (reference sequence). The length of the CDR3 is 13 residues. The CDR3 here is CVSSHGQFYGYTF. CDR3 bases: TGTGTCAGCAGCCATGGGCAGTTCTATGGCTACACCTTC. The full variable domain, in which reference TRBV7-9 and TRBJ1-2 provide the parts outside the CDR3, is DTGVSQNPRHKITKRGQNVTFRCDPISEHNRLYWYRQTLGQGPEFLTYFQNEAQLEKSRLLSDRFSAERPKGSFSTLEIQRTEQGDSAMYLCVSSHGQFYGYTFGSGTRLTVV.

V usage is TRBV20-1 and J usage is TRBJ2-1; possible D gene TRBD2, 6 bases. The CDR3 totals 14 residues. From germline, CDR1 is DFQATT and CDR2 SNEGSKA (reference sequence). V lost 3 bases, J lost 8 bases, and 17 bases lay in between. In nucleotides, the CDR3 is TGCAGTGCTAGTGACATGGGCCGGGGGTATGAGCAGTTCTTC. Amino acids: CSASDMGRGYEQFF.

The sample holds one count of this clonotype. The chain joins TRBV5-1 to TRBJ2-1, with 7 bases lining up with TRBD2. In germline, CDR1 is SGHRS, CDR2 YFSETQ. The CDR3 is 15 amino acids. V was pared by 0 bases and J by 5 bases, with 5 bases of the junction left unmatched. This CDR3 reads CASSLDAGEHNEQFF. CDR3 sequence (DNA): TGCGCCAGCAGCTTGGATGCGGGAGAACACAATGAGCAGTTCTTC.

The chain couples TRBV29-1 to TRBJ1-1; no clear D gene. Germline loops: CDR1 SQVTM, CDR2 ANQGSEA. The CDR3 covers 13 residues. With 1 base removed from V and 11 bases from J, the gap between germline ends came to 17 bases. The CDR3 region has the DNA TGCAGCGTTGAAGGAAAGGCGGGCCCGGGCGCTTTCTTT. It specifies CSVEGKAGPGAFF.

This chain links TRBV12-3 or TRBV12-4 with TRBJ1-4; D call uncertain. The length of the CDR3 is 15 residues. V gave up 3 bases and J gave up 3 bases, with 11 bases separating them. This chain's CDR3 is CASSFSGGANEKLFF. In DNA form, the CDR3 reads TGTGCCAGCAGTTTTAGCGGTGGCGCTAATGAAAAACTGTTTTTT.

The CDR3, as DNA: TGCAGTGCTAGCGAGGGCCCGGGCTATGGCTACACCTTC. Translation: CSASEGPGYGYTF. This chain links TRBV20-1 with TRBJ1-2; D gene uncertain. Trimming left V 3 bases short and J 4 bases short, with 12 bases between. Germline V gene data show CDR1 as DFQATT and CDR2 as SNEGSKA (reference sequence). The CDR3 spans 13 residues.

The V and J genes are TRBV7-2 and TRBJ1-6, with TRBD1 matching over 7 bases. J lost 7 bases, V lost 5 bases, and 8 bases had no gene match. This CDR3 has 15 amino acids. Germline V gene sequence: CDR1 SGHTA, CDR2 FQGNSA. The CDR3 loop is CASSQGTVENSPLHF. In nucleotides, the CDR3 is TGTGCCAGCAGCCAAGGGACAGTAGAGAATTCACCCCTCCACTTT.

V usage is TRBV6-5 and J usage is TRBJ2-5, with a tentative D call TRBD2 (6 bases). V was shortened by 2 bases and J by 0 bases, with 7 bases between the two germline ends. CDR3 length: 14 amino acids. Germline values: CDR1 MNHEY, CDR2 SVGAGI. CDR3 DNA: TGTGCCAGCAGTTACCGGGACTACCAAGAGACCCAGTACTTC. As protein: CASSYRDYQETQYF.

This chain uses TRBV4-1 with TRBJ1-6; a weak D match, TRBD1 (6 bases). CDR1 and CDR2 from the germline V gene are MGHRA and YSYEKL. CDR3 length equals 17 residues. V lost 1 base to trimming and J lost 8 bases, with 18 bases between them. In DNA form, the CDR3 reads TGCGCCAGCAGCCAAGCCCCAGTACAGGGTACTGATTCACCCCTCCACTTT. It encodes CASSQAPVQGTDSPLHF.

This clonotype has just a few counts. The chain links TRBV7-2 to TRBJ2-2; D is ambiguous. Trimming left V 2 bases short and J 4 bases short, with 11 bases between. The length of the CDR3 is 15 residues. The germline CDR1 and CDR2 sequences are SGHTA and FQGNSA. In nucleotides, the CDR3 is TGTGCCAGCAGCTTACTTAGGTTCGCCACCGGGGAGCTGTTTTTT. It yields the protein CASSLLRFATGELFF.

The genes are TRBV29-1 and TRBJ1-2, with D hard to call. Germline assignment: CDR1 SQVTM and CDR2 ANQGSEA. V shed 1 base and J shed 6 bases, with 6 bases lying between them. This CDR3 contains 11 residues. The CDR3 region has the DNA TGCAGCGTTGAAGGAAACGATGGCTACACCTTC. Amino acids: CSVEGNDGYTF.

V and J are TRBV12-3 or TRBV12-4 and TRBJ2-1, with D unresolved. The CDR3 loop spans 14 amino acids. V was shortened by 6 bases and J by 10 bases, with 19 bases between the two germline ends. The CDR3 nucleotides are TGTGCCAGCAGCTTAATAAGCCCCCCCGGGGAGCAGTTCTTC. Protein: CASSLISPPGEQFF.

V usage is TRBV15 and J usage is TRBJ2-1, with TRBD1 as a possible D gene (6 bases). Germline V gene data show CDR1 as LNHNV and CDR2 as YYDKDF (reference sequence). V lost 1 base and J 0 bases, leaving 19 bases between the germline ends. This CDR3 comprises 19 residues. Written as DNA, the CDR3 is TGTGCCACCAGCAGAGTAGGGCAGGGGTATGGTCGCTCCTACAATGAGCAGTTCTTC. This gives the protein CATSRVGQGYGRSYNEQFF. Full variable domain (rest looked up from reference TRBV15 and TRBJ2-1): DAMVIQNPRYQVTQFGKPVTLSCSQTLNHNVMYWYQQKSSQAPKLLFHYYDKDFNNEADTPDNFQSRRPNTSFCFLDIRSPGLGDTAMYLCATSRVGQGYGRSYNEQFFGPGTRLTVL.

The chain's CDR3 is CASSDGSGRGETQYF. The CDR3 bases are TGTGCCAGCAGTGACGGAAGTGGGCGTGGAGAGACCCAGTACTTC. The chain joins TRBV25-1 to TRBJ2-5; D is uncertain. With 3 bases removed from V and 4 bases from J, the gap between germline ends came to 15 bases. CDR3 length: 15 residues. Germline V CDR1 and CDR2: MGHDK, SYGVNS.

This clonotype appeared a few times. The rearrangement links TRBV29-1 to TRBJ1-2; perhaps TRBD1 as D (5 bases). Germline V gene lookup returns CDR1 SQVTM and CDR2 ANQGSEA. V lost 3 bases and J lost 7, with 6 bases in between. The CDR3 consists of 10 residues. Written as DNA, the CDR3 is TGCAGCGTTGACGGGGGTGGCTACACCTTC. Translating it yields CSVDGGGYTF.

The chain recombines TRBV28 with TRBJ1-1; D call uncertain. V shed 3 bases and J shed 6 bases, with 14 bases lying between them. Germline CDR1 reads MDHEN; CDR2 reads SYDVKM. This CDR3 is 14 amino acids long. CDR3 nucleotide sequence: TGTGCCAGCAGTTTCGGTAGGTCATACGCTGAAGCTTTCTTT. It encodes CASSFGRSYAEAFF. Full variable domain (missing parts from reference TRBV28 and TRBJ1-1): DVKVTQSSRYLVKRTGEKVFLECVQDMDHENMFWYRQDPGLGLRLIYFSYDVKMKEKGDIPEGYSVSREKKERFSLILESASTNQTSMYLCASSFGRSYAEAFFGQGTRLTVV.

The chain employs TRBV29-1 and TRBJ2-7; unclear D gene. V dropped 4 bases and J dropped 4 bases, with 11 bases sitting between them. This CDR3 has 12 residues. Germline CDR1 and CDR2: SQVTM and ANQGSEA. The DNA of the CDR3 is TGCAGCGTTGGGAGCGACGGGTACGAGCAGTACTTC. Amino acids: CSVGSDGYEQYF.

This clonotype came up a few times. The rearrangement joins TRBV24-1 to TRBJ2-7; perhaps D is TRBD1 or TRBD2 (6 bases each). CDR1 is KGHDR, CDR2 SFDVKD, per germline. This CDR3 is 15 amino acids long. V was cut by 0 bases and J by 0 bases, with 8 bases left in between. Written as DNA, the CDR3 is TGTGCCACCAGTGATTTGCGGGGGCGCTCCTACGAGCAGTACTTC. Protein: CATSDLRGRSYEQYF.

The V gene is TRBV24-1, the J gene TRBJ1-5; TRBD1 aligns across 7 bases. The CDR3 is 15 amino acids. The germline V gene has CDR1 KGHDR and CDR2 SFDVKD. V was pared by 4 bases and J by 0 bases, with 2 bases of the junction left unmatched. The CDR3 sequence is CATSEGQTSNQPQHF. The CDR3 DNA reads as TGTGCCACCAGTGAGGGACAGACTAGCAATCAGCCCCAGCATTTT.